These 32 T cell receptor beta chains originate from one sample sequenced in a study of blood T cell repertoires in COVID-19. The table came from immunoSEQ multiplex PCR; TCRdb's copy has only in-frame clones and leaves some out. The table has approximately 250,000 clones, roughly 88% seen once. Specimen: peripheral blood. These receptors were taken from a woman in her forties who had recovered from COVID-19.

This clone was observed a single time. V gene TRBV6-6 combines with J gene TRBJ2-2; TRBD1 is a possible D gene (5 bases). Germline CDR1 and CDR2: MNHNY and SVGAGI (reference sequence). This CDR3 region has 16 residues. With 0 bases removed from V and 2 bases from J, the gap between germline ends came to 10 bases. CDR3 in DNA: TGTGCCAGCAGTTACTCCAGGGCTAAAAACACCGGGGAGCTGTTTTTT. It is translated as CASSYSRAKNTGELFF.

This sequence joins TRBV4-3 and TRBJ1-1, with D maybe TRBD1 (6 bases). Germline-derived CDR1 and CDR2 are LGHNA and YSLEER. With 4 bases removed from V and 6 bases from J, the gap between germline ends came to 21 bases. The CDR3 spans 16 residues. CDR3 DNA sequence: TGCGCCAGCAGCCCCGGGCGTATTACAGGGAGCGCTGAAGCTTTCTTT. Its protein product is CASSPGRITGSAEAFF.

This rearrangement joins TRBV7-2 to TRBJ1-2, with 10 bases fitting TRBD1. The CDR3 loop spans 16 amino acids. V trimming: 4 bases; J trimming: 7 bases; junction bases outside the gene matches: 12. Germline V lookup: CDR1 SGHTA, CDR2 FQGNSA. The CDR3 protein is CASSSRLGTGAGGYTF. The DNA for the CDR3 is TGTGCCAGCAGCTCTCGCCTTGGGACAGGGGCCGGTGGCTACACCTTC. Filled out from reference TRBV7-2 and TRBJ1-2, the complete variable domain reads GAGVSQSPSNKVTEKGKDVELRCDPISGHTALYWYRQSLGQGLEFLIYFQGNSAPDKSGLPSDRFSAERTGGSVSTLTIQRTQQEDSAVYLCASSSRLGTGAGGYTFGSGTRLTVV.

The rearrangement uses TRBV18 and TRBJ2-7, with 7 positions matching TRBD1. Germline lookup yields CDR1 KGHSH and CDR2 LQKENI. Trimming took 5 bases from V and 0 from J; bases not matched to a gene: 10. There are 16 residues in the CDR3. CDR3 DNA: TGTGCCAGCTCATCCGGGACAGACGTTCGCTCCTACGAGCAGTACTTC. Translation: CASSSGTDVRSYEQYF. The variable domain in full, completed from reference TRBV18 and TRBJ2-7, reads NAGVMQNPRHLVRRRGQEARLRCSPMKGHSHVYWYRQLPEEGLKFMVYLQKENIIDESGMPKERFSAEFPKEGPSILRIQQVVRGDSAAYFCASSSGTDVRSYEQYFGPGTRLTVT.

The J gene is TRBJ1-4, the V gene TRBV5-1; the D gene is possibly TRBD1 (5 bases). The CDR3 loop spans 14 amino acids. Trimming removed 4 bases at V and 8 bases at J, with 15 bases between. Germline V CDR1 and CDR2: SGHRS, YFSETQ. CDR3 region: CASSPGQGSEKLFF. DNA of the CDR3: TGCGCCAGCAGCCCCGGACAAGGGTCCGAAAAACTGTTTTTT.

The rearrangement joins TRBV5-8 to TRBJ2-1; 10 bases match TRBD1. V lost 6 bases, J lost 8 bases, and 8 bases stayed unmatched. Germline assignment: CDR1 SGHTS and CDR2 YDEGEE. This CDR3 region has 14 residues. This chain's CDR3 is CASNPGQGTHEQFF. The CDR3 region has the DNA TGTGCCAGCAACCCGGGACAGGGGACACATGAGCAGTTCTTC.

This CDR3 reads CASSVYLGQGALYGYTF. The CDR3 DNA follows: TGTGCCAGTAGTGTCTATCTAGGACAGGGAGCACTATATGGCTACACCTTC. The chain recombines TRBV19 with TRBJ1-2, with TRBD1 identical over 8 bases. Germline assignment: CDR1 LNHDA and CDR2 SQIVND (reference sequence). V gave up 5 bases and J gave up 5 bases; unmatched junction bases: 16. CDR3 size: 17 residues.

CDR3 sequence reads: CASSETESYYGYTF. CDR3 bases: TGTGCCAGCAGTGAGACAGAAAGCTACTATGGCTACACCTTC. The genes are TRBV2 and TRBJ1-2; weak D call: TRBD1 (5 bases). The CDR3 is made up of 14 amino acids. CDR1 is SNHLY and CDR2 is FYNNEI in the germline V gene. Trimming cost V 3 bases and J 3 bases, with 11 bases left between them.

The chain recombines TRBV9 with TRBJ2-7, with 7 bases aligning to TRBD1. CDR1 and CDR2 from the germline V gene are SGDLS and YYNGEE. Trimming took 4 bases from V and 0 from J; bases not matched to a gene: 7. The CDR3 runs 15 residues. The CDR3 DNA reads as TGTGCCAGCAGCCGGGACAGCCCGAACTCCTACGAGCAGTACTTC. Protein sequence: CASSRDSPNSYEQYF. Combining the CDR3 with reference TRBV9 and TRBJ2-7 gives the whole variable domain DSGVTQTPKHLITATGQRVTLRCSPRSGDLSVYWYQQSLDQGLQFLIQYYNGEERAKGNILERFSAQQFPDLHSELNLSSLELGDSALYFCASSRDSPNSYEQYFGPGTRLTVT.

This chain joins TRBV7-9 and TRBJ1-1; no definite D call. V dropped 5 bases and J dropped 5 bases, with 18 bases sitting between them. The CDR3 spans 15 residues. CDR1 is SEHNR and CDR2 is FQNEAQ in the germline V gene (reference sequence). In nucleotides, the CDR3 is TGTGCCAGCAGCCCCTGGACTGGGAGGAAAACTGAAGCTTTCTTT. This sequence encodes CASSPWTGRKTEAFF.

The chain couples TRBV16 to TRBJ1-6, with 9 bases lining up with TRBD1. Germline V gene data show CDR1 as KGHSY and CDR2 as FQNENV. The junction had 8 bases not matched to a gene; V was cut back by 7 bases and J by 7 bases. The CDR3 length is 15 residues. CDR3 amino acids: CASTKVGQGNSPLHF. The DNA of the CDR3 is TGTGCCAGCACCAAAGTCGGACAGGGGAATTCACCCCTCCACTTT.

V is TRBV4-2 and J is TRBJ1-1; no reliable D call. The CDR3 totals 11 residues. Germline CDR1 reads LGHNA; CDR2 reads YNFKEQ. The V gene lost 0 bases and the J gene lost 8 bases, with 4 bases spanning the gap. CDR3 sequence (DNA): TGTGCCAGCAGCCAAGACGGGGAAGCTTTCTTT. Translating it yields CASSQDGEAFF.

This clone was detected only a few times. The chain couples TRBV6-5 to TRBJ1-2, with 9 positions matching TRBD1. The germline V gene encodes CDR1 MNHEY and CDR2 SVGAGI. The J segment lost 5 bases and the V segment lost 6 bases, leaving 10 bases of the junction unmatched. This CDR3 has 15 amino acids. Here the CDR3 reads CASRRGTGSSYGYTF. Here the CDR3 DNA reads TGTGCCAGCAGGAGGGGGACAGGGTCGTCATATGGCTACACCTTC.

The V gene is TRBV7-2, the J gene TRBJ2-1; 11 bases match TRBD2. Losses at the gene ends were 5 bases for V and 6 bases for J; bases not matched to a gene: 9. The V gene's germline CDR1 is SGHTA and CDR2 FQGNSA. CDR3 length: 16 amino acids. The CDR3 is CASSRGSGGESNEQFF. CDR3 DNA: TGTGCCAGCAGCCGTGGTAGCGGGGGGGAATCCAATGAGCAGTTCTTC.

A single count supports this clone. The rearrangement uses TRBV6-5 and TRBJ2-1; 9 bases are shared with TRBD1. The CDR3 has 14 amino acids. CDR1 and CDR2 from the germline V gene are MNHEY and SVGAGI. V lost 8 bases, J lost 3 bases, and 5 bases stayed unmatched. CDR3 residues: CASRQGVFYNEQFF. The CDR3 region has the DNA TGTGCCAGCCGACAGGGGGTCTTCTACAATGAGCAGTTCTTC.

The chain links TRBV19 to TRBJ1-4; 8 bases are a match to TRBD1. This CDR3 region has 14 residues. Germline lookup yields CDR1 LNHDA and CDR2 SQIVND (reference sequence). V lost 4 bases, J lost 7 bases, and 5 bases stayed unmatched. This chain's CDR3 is CASSTSGGGEKLFF. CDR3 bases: TGTGCCAGTAGTACTTCAGGGGGCGGTGAAAAACTGTTTTTT.

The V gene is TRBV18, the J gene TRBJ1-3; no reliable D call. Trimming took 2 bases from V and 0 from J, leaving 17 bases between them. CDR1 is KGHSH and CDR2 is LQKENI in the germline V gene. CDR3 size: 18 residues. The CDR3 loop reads CASSPGGIAGLSGNTIYF. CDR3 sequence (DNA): TGTGCCAGCTCACCAGGAGGGATTGCAGGACTCTCTGGAAACACCATATATTTT. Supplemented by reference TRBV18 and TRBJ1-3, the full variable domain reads NAGVMQNPRHLVRRRGQEARLRCSPMKGHSHVYWYRQLPEEGLKFMVYLQKENIIDESGMPKERFSAEFPKEGPSILRIQQVVRGDSAAYFCASSPGGIAGLSGNTIYFGEGSWLTVV.

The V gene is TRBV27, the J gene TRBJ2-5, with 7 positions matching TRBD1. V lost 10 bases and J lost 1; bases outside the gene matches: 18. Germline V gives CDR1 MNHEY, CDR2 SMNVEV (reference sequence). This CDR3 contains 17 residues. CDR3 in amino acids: CATATGNDQKRQETQYF. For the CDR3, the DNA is TGTGCCACCGCGACAGGGAACGACCAAAAACGCCAAGAGACCCAGTACTTC.

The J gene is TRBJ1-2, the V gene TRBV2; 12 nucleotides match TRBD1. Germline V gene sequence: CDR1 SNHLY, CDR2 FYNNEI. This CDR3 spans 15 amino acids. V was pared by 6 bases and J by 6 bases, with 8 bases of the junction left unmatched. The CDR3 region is CASRKGTGGLHGYTF. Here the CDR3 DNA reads TGTGCCAGCAGGAAAGGGACAGGGGGCCTCCATGGCTACACCTTC.

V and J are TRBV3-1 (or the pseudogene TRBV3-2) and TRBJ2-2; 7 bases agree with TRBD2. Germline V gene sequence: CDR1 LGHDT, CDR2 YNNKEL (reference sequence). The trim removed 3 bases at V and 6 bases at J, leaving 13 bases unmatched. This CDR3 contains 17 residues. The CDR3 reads CASSHLGLGPRPGELFF. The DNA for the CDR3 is TGTGCCAGCAGCCACCTCGGACTAGGACCCCGCCCCGGGGAGCTGTTTTTT.

The CDR3 nucleotides are TGTGCCAGCAGCGTCGGGACAGGGGCCACAGATACGCAGTATTTT. It codes for CASSVGTGATDTQYF. This chain joins TRBV11-3 and TRBJ2-3; TRBD1 matches 10 bases. V trimming: 5 bases; J trimming: 2 bases; junction bases outside the gene matches: 4. The CDR3 spans 15 residues. CDR1 is SGHNT and CDR2 is YENEEA in the germline V gene.

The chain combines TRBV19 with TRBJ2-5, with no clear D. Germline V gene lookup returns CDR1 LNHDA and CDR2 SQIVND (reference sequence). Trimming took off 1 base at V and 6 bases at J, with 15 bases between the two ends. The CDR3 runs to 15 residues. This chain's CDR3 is CASSIGGSQQQTQYF. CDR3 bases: TGTGCCAGTAGTATAGGCGGCAGCCAGCAGCAGACCCAGTACTTC. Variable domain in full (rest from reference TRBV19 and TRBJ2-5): DGGITQSPKYLFRKEGQNVTLSCEQNLNHDAMYWYRQDPGQGLRLIYYSQIVNDFQKGDIAEGYSVSREKKESFPLTVTSAQKNPTAFYLCASSIGGSQQQTQYFGPGTRLLVL.

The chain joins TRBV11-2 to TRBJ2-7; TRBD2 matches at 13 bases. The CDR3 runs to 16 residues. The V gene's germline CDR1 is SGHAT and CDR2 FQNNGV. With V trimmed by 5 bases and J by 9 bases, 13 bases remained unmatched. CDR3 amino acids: CASSPLLTSGGARQYF. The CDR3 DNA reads TGTGCCAGCAGCCCTCTCCTTACTAGCGGGGGGGCCAGGCAGTACTTC.

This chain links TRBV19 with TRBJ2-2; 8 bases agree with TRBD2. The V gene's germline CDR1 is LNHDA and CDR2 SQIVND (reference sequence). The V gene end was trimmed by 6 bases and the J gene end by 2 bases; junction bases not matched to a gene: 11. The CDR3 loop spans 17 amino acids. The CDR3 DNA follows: TGTGCCAGTAGCCCCCTAGGCGGGGGGCCTAACACCGGGGAGCTGTTTTTT. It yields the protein CASSPLGGGPNTGELFF.

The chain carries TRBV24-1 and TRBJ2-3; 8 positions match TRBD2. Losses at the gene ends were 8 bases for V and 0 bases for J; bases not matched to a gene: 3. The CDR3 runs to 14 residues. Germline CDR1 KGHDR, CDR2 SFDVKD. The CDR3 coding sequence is TGTGCCACCAACTCGGGGGGGAGCACAGATACGCAGTATTTT. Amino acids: CATNSGGSTDTQYF.

CDR3 in DNA: TGTGCCAGCAGTGAGTGGGGGGTGAGTCAGCCCCAGCATTTT. It translates to CASSEWGVSQPQHF. The chain has TRBV6-1 and TRBJ1-5; D possibly corresponds to TRBD1 (5 bases). Between the trimmed V and J ends, which lost 3 bases and 6 bases, there was a span of 12 bases. There are 14 residues in the CDR3. Germline V lookup: CDR1 MNHNS, CDR2 SASEGT.

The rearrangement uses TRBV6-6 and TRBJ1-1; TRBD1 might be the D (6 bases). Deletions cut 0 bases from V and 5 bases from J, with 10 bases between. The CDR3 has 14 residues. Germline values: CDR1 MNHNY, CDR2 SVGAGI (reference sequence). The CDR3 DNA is TGTGCCAGCAGTTACTCTTACAGGGAGACTGAAGCTTTCTTT. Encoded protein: CASSYSYRETEAFF.

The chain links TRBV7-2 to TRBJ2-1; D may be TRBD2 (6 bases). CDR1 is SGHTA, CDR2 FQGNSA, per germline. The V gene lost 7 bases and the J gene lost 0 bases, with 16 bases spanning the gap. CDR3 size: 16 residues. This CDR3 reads CASNADGLSSYNEQFF. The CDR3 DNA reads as TGTGCCAGCAACGCGGACGGACTATCCTCCTACAATGAGCAGTTCTTC.

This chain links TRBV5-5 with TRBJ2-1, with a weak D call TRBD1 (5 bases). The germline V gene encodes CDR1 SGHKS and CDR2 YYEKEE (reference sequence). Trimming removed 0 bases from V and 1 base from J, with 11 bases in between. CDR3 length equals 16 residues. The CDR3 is CASSLGQGTSYNEQFF. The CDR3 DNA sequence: TGTGCCAGCAGCTTGGGGCAGGGCACTTCCTACAATGAGCAGTTCTTC.

The DNA of the CDR3 is TGTGCCAGCAGCGTAAATTTTCGGAGGGGATATGAAAAACTGTTTTTT. Protein sequence: CASSVNFRRGYEKLFF. The chain carries TRBV11-2 and TRBJ1-4; TRBD1 might be the D (5 bases). V shed 5 bases and J shed 6 bases, with 19 bases lying between them. This CDR3 contains 16 residues. The germline V gene encodes CDR1 SGHAT and CDR2 FQNNGV.

The chain's CDR3 is CASSFTLAGGAGELFF. The CDR3 nucleotides read TGTGCCAGCAGCTTCACGCTAGCGGGGGGTGCGGGGGAGCTGTTTTTT. This chain links TRBV4-2 with TRBJ2-2; TRBD2 matches 11 bases. V shed 5 bases, J shed 8 bases, and the junction held 10 bases outside the gene matches. Germline CDR1 is LGHNA and CDR2 is YNFKEQ. The CDR3 sequence is 16 residues long.

DNA of the CDR3: TGTGCCAGCAGGGCAACAACTAATGAAAAACTGTTTTTT. It codes for CASRATTNEKLFF. The chain links TRBV12-3 or TRBV12-4 to TRBJ1-4; no definite D call. The CDR3 is 13 amino acids. The ends were cut back, 6 bases at V and 0 bases at J, with 5 bases in the middle.